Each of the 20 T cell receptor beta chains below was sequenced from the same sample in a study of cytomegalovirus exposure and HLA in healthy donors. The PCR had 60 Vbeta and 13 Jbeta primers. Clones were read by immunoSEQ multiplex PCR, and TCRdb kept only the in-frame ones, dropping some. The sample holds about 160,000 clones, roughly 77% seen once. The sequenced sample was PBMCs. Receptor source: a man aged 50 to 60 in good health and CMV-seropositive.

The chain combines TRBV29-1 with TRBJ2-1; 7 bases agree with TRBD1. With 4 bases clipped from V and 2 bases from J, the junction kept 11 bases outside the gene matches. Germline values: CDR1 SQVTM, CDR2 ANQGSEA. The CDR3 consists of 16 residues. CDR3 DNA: TGCAGCGTTGTCCCCTGGGACAGAACCCCCTACAATGAGCAGTTCTTC. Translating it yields CSVVPWDRTPYNEQFF.

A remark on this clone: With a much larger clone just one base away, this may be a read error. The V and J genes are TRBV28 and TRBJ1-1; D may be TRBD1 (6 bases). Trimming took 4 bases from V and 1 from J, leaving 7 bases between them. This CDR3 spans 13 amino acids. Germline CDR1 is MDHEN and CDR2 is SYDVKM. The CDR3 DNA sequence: TGTGCCAGCAGTTGGGGACAGAACACTGAAGCTTTCTTT. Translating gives CASSWGQNTEAFF.

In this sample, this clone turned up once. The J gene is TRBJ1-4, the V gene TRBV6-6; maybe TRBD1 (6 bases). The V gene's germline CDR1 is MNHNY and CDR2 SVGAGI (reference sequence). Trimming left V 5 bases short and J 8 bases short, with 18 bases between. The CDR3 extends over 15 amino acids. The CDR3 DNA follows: TGTGCCAGCAGTCCCGTGAACAGGGACGGCGAAAAACTGTTTTTT. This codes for CASSPVNRDGEKLFF.

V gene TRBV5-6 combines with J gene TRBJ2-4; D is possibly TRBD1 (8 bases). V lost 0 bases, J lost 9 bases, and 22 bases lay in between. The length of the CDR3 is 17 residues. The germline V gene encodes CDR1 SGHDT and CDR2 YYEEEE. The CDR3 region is CASSLGHTGGASGIQYF. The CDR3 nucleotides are TGTGCCAGCAGCTTGGGCCACACAGGGGGGGCCTCAGGCATTCAGTACTTC.

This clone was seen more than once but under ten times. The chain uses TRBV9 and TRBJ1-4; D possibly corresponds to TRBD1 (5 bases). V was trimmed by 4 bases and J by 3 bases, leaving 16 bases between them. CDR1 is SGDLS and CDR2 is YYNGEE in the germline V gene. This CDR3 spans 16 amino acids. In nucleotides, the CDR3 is TGTGCCAGCAGCTCCGAGGGAGGGGCCCCTAATGAAAAACTGTTTTTT. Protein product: CASSSEGGAPNEKLFF.

The CDR3 spells CASSLTGMESYEQYF. The CDR3 DNA follows: TGTGCCAGCAGCCTGACAGGGATGGAGTCCTACGAGCAGTACTTC. The V call is TRBV7-6, the J call TRBJ2-7; 7 nucleotides match TRBD1. V trimming: 5 bases; J trimming: 1 base; junction bases outside the gene matches: 8. Germline assignment: CDR1 SGHVS and CDR2 FNYEAQ. The length of the CDR3 is 15 residues.

DNA of the CDR3: TGTGCCAGCAGCTTAATTCGCACAAGTGAAGCTTTCTTT. Translated, it gives CASSLIRTSEAFF. This chain connects TRBV7-3 to TRBJ1-1, with D unclear. This CDR3 has 13 residues. The ends were cut back, 1 base at V and 7 bases at J, with 10 bases in the middle. Germline V gene data show CDR1 as SGHTA and CDR2 as FQGTGA. Together with reference TRBV7-3 and TRBJ1-1, the CDR3 gives the full variable domain: GAGVSQTPSNKVTEKGKYVELRCDPISGHTALYWYRQSLGQGPEFLIYFQGTGAADDSGLPNDRFFAVRPEGSVSTLKIQRTERGDSAVYLCASSLIRTSEAFFGQGTRLTVV.

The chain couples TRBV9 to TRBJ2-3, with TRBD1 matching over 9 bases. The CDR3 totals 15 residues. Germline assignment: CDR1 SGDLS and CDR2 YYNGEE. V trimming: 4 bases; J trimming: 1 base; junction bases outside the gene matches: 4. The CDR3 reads CASSTRTGGTDTQYF. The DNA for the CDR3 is TGTGCCAGCAGCACCCGGACAGGGGGCACAGATACGCAGTATTTT. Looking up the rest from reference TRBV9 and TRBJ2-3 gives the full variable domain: DSGVTQTPKHLITATGQRVTLRCSPRSGDLSVYWYQQSLDQGLQFLIQYYNGEERAKGNILERFSAQQFPDLHSELNLSSLELGDSALYFCASSTRTGGTDTQYFGPGTRLTVL.

CDR3 bases: TGTGCCATCAGTGAGTCCCACAGCCGCTCCTATAATTCACCCCTCCACTTT. Translated, it gives CAISESHSRSYNSPLHF. The chain combines TRBV10-3 with TRBJ1-6; unclear D gene. Germline CDR1 and CDR2: ENHRY and SYGVKD. The CDR3 is 17 residues long. The V and J ends lost 0 bases and 0 bases respectively, with 9 bases between them.

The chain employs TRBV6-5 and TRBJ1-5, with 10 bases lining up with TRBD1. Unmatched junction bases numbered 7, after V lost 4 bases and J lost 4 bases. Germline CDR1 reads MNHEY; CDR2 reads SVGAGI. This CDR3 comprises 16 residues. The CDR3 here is CASSSETGGRNQPQHF. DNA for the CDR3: TGTGCCAGCAGTTCCGAGACAGGGGGCAGGAATCAGCCCCAGCATTTT.

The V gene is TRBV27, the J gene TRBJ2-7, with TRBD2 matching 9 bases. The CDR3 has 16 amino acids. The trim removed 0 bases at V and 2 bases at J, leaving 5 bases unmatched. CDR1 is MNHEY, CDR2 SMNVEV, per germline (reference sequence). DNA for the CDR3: TGTGCCAGCAGTTTATCGGGGCTAGCGGGGACCTACGAGCAGTACTTC. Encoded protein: CASSLSGLAGTYEQYF.

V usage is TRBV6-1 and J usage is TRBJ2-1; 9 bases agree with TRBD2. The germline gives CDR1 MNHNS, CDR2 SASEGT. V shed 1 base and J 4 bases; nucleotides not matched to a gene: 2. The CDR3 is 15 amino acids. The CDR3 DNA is TGTGCCAGCAGTGAAGTTCTAGCGGGGTACAATGAGCAGTTCTTC. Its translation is CASSEVLAGYNEQFF.

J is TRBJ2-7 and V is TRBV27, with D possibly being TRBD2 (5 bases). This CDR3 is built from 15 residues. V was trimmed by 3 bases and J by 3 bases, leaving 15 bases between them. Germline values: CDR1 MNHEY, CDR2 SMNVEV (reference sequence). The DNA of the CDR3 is TGTGCCAGCAGTTTGAGAGGGAACGGTTACTACGAGCAGTACTTC. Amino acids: CASSLRGNGYYEQYF.

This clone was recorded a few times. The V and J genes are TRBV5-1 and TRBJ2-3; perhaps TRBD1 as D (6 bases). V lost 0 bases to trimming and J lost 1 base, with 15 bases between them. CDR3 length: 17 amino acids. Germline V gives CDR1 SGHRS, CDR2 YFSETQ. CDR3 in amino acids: CASSLAMGRGGTDTQYF. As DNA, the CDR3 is TGCGCCAGCAGCTTGGCAATGGGCAGGGGCGGCACAGATACGCAGTATTTT.

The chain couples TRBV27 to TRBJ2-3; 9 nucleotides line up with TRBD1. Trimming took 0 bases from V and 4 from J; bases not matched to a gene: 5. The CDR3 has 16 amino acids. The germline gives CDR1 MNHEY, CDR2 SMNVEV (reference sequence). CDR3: CASSLSTGGLSDTQYF. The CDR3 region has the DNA TGTGCCAGCAGTTTATCAACAGGGGGCCTGTCAGATACGCAGTATTTT.

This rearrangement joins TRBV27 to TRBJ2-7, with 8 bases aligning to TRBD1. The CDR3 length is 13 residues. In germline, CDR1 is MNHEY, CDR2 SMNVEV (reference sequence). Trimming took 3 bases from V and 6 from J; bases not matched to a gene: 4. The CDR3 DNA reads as TGTGCCAGCAGTTTGCCCGACAGGGGCGAGCAGTACTTC. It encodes CASSLPDRGEQYF.

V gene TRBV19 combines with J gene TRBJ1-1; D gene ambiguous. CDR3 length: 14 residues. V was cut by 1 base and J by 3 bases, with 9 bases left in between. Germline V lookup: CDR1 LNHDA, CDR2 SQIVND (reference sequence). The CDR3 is CASSIASGHTEAFF. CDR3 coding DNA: TGTGCCAGTAGTATAGCGAGCGGACACACTGAAGCTTTCTTT.

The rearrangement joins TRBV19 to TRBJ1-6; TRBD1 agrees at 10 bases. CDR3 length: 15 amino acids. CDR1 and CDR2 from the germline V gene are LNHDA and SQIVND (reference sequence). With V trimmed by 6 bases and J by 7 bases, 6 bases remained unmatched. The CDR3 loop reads CASRTADRGNSPLHF. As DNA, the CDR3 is TGTGCCAGTAGAACCGCGGACAGGGGGAATTCACCCCTCCACTTT.

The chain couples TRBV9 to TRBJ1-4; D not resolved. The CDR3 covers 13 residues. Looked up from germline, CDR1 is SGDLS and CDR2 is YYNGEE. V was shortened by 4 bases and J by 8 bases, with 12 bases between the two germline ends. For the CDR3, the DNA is TGTGCCAGCAGCTGGAGGCCTGGGGAAAAACTGTTTTTT. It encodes CASSWRPGEKLFF. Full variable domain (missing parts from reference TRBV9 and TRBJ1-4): DSGVTQTPKHLITATGQRVTLRCSPRSGDLSVYWYQQSLDQGLQFLIQYYNGEERAKGNILERFSAQQFPDLHSELNLSSLELGDSALYFCASSWRPGEKLFFGSGTQLSVL.

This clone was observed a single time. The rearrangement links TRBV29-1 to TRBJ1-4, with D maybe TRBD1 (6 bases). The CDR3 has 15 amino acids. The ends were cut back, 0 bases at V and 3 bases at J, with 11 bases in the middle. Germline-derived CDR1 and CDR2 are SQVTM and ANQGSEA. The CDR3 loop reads CSVEDWTASNEKLFF. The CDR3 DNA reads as TGCAGCGTTGAAGATTGGACAGCTTCTAATGAAAAACTGTTTTTT. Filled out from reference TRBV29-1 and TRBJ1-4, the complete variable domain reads SAVISQKPSRDICQRGTSLTIQCQVDSQVTMMFWYRQQPGQSLTLIATANQGSEATYESGFVIDKFPISRPNLTFSTLTVSNMSPEDSSIYLCSVEDWTASNEKLFFGSGTQLSVL.